What follows are 26 T cell receptor beta chains derived from one specimen sequenced in a study of PD-1 blockade in classical Hodgkin lymphoma. Each patient's relapse followed autologous stem cell transplantation, and brentuximab vedotin exposure varied. Sequencing used immunoSEQ multiplex PCR; TCRdb keeps in-frame clones, though not all of them. Here the sample spans 130,000 to 150,000 clones, around 84% being singletons. The starting material was peripheral blood mononuclear cells (PBMCs), obtained before the second cycle of nivolumab. The origin of the receptors is a human donor with classical Hodgkin lymphoma.

The CDR3 loop reads CASSLGQGATTEAFF. The CDR3 DNA follows: TGTGCCAGCAGCTTAGGTCAGGGGGCGACCACTGAAGCTTTCTTT. The chain carries TRBV11-2 and TRBJ1-1, with TRBD1 identical over 8 bases. With 1 base clipped from V and 4 bases from J, the junction kept 5 bases outside the gene matches. CDR3 size: 15 residues. The germline V gene encodes CDR1 SGHAT and CDR2 FQNNGV.

The chain recombines TRBV2 with TRBJ1-1; the D is unclear. Trimming stripped 2 bases from V and 10 bases from J, with 11 bases between. This CDR3 contains 12 residues. CDR1 is SNHLY, CDR2 FYNNEI, per germline. The DNA for the CDR3 is TGTGCCAGCAGTGAACCCCCAAGCGGAGCTTTCTTT. Amino acids: CASSEPPSGAFF. Complete variable domain (other parts from reference TRBV2 and TRBJ1-1): EPEVTQTPSHQVTQMGQEVILRCVPISNHLYFYWYRQILGQKVEFLVSFYNNEISEKSEIFDDQFSVERPDGSNFTLKIRSTKLEDSAMYFCASSEPPSGAFFGQGTRLTVV.

The CDR3 DNA reads TGTGCCAGCAGTGAAAGGGGGACGGGCTATGGCTACACCTTC. It specifies CASSERGTGYGYTF. The chain is built from TRBV6-5 and TRBJ1-2, with a possible D match to TRBD1 (6 bases). Germline CDR1 and CDR2: MNHEY and SVGAGI. The CDR3 is 14 residues long. Between the trimmed V and J ends, which lost 5 bases and 4 bases, there was a span of 14 bases.

The rearrangement uses TRBV6-6 and TRBJ2-7, with TRBD1 matching over 7 bases. The CDR3 length is 14 residues. Germline V gene data show CDR1 as MNHNY and CDR2 as SVGAGI (reference sequence). Trimming removed 2 bases from V and 2 bases from J; junction bases left unmatched: 3. CDR3 bases: TGTGCCAGCAGTTACGGGACAGCAGCCTACGAGCAGTACTTC. This translates into CASSYGTAAYEQYF.

The rearrangement uses TRBV5-4 and TRBJ2-7; 7 bases line up with TRBD2. This CDR3 comprises 15 residues. The germline gives CDR1 SGHNT, CDR2 YYREEE (reference sequence). The trim removed 3 bases at V and 2 bases at J, leaving 8 bases unmatched. For the CDR3, the DNA is TGTGCCAGCAGCTCGGCGGGGGTCCCGACCTACGAGCAGTACTTC. Protein: CASSSAGVPTYEQYF.

This clone was picked up a small number of times. This chain links TRBV19 with TRBJ2-7, with 7 nucleotides matching TRBD1. Trimming cost V 3 bases and J 6 bases; bases outside gene matches: 5. This CDR3 has 13 residues. CDR1 and CDR2 from the germline V gene are LNHDA and SQIVND (reference sequence). CDR3 DNA: TGTGCCAGTAGTATTCAGGGGGTGAGCGAGCAGTACTTC. Translation: CASSIQGVSEQYF.

The chain is built from TRBV18 and TRBJ1-1; the match to TRBD1 covers 7 bases. The CDR3 extends over 17 amino acids. V lost 3 bases, J lost 1 base, and 11 bases stayed unmatched. Germline lookup yields CDR1 KGHSH and CDR2 LQKENI. This chain's CDR3 is CASSPSVQRTGNTEAFF. The CDR3 DNA is TGTGCCAGCTCACCGAGTGTCCAAAGGACAGGGAACACTGAAGCTTTCTTT.

V is TRBV28 and J is TRBJ1-2; D is undetermined. Looked up from germline, CDR1 is MDHEN and CDR2 is SYDVKM. This CDR3 has 12 amino acids. V gave up 1 base and J gave up 4 bases, with 4 bases separating them. This CDR3 reads CASSLSTYGYTF. The CDR3 bases are TGTGCCAGCAGTTTATCCACCTATGGCTACACCTTC.

This clone was seen repeatedly, ten times or more. This chain links TRBV4-2 with TRBJ2-5; tentative D call: TRBD2 (5 bases). The CDR3 has 18 residues. The V end lost 1 base, the J end lost 4 bases, and 22 bases lay between the germline ends. Germline V gene sequence: CDR1 LGHNA, CDR2 YNFKEQ. The CDR3 region is CASSQVGYSAGRGETQYF. DNA for the CDR3: TGTGCCAGCAGCCAAGTCGGGTACTCCGCGGGCCGGGGAGAGACCCAGTACTTC.

This clone was seen only a few times. CDR3 residues: CASSTRGILNQPQHF. In DNA form, the CDR3 reads TGTGCCAGCAGTACCCGGGGCATATTAAATCAGCCCCAGCATTTT. The chain joins TRBV6-1 to TRBJ1-5; D perhaps matches TRBD1 (5 bases). The CDR3 has 15 residues. Deletions cut 5 bases from V and 4 bases from J, with 15 bases between. Germline V gives CDR1 MNHNS, CDR2 SASEGT.

V gene TRBV7-9 combines with J gene TRBJ2-3; D unclear. Trimming took 5 bases from V and 2 from J, leaving 14 bases between them. Germline V gene lookup returns CDR1 SEHNR and CDR2 FQNEAQ (reference sequence). There are 15 residues in the CDR3. DNA for the CDR3: TGTGCCAGCAGCCCCCCTTTTGAATCCACAGATACGCAGTATTTT. This sequence encodes CASSPPFESTDTQYF.

This clone was detected only a few times. The gene calls are TRBV7-3 and TRBJ1-6; 7 bases match TRBD1. V shed 1 base, J shed 6 bases, and the junction held 18 bases outside the gene matches. Germline V CDR1 and CDR2: SGHTA, FQGTGA. CDR3 length: 20 residues. The DNA of the CDR3 is TGTGCCAGCAGCTTAAGGGGATCGGGCGATCCGGGACAGCCTAATTCACCCCTCCACTTT. Encoded protein: CASSLRGSGDPGQPNSPLHF.

This chain joins TRBV7-9 and TRBJ2-7, with a tentative D call TRBD2 (5 bases). V lost 5 bases and J 2 bases, leaving 16 bases between the germline ends. CDR3 length equals 15 residues. The germline V gene encodes CDR1 SEHNR and CDR2 FQNEAQ (reference sequence). The CDR3 nucleotides are TGTGCCAGCAGCGAAACCGGAGGACTGCCCTACGAGCAGTACTTC. It encodes CASSETGGLPYEQYF.

The chain carries TRBV2 and TRBJ2-3, with 7 bases matching TRBD2. Germline lookup yields CDR1 SNHLY and CDR2 FYNNEI. V was clipped by 7 bases and J by 4 bases; unmatched bases: 11. This CDR3 comprises 15 residues. The CDR3 region is CASKSQGGMADTQYF. Written as DNA, the CDR3 is TGTGCCAGCAAATCCCAGGGAGGGATGGCAGATACGCAGTATTTT.

The genes are TRBV7-8 and TRBJ2-1; D call uncertain. Trimming stripped 7 bases from V and 6 bases from J, with 19 bases between. The germline V gene encodes CDR1 SGHVS and CDR2 FQNEAQ. The CDR3 covers 15 residues. The CDR3 DNA sequence: TGTGCCAGCATCTCCCGACGGGTGGGCGGCAATGAGCAGTTCTTC. Protein sequence: CASISRRVGGNEQFF.

This clone was seen only a few times. Other DNA variants within this sample encode the same CDR3. The rearrangement joins TRBV28 to TRBJ1-5; maybe TRBD1 (5 bases). Trimming took 2 bases from V and 0 from J, leaving 8 bases between them. From germline, CDR1 is MDHEN and CDR2 SYDVKM. The CDR3 has 15 amino acids. The CDR3 DNA follows: TGTGCCAGCAGTTTAGTAGGGGTTAGCAATCAGCCCCAGCATTTT. As protein: CASSLVGVSNQPQHF.

The chain joins TRBV7-6 to TRBJ2-5; D unclear. V was shortened by 5 bases and J by 5 bases, with 12 bases between the two germline ends. Germline V gene sequence: CDR1 SGHVS, CDR2 FNYEAQ. The CDR3 is made up of 13 amino acids. DNA of the CDR3: TGTGCCAGCAGCCCTCTGTTTGGGGAGACCCAGTACTTC. It encodes CASSPLFGETQYF.

The chain recombines TRBV18 with TRBJ1-2; D is unclear. Trimming shortened V by 2 bases and J by 6 bases, and 7 bases separated the two germline ends. The length of the CDR3 is 12 residues. CDR1 is KGHSH, CDR2 LQKENI, per germline. CDR3 nucleotides: TGTGCCAGCTCACCAGCGGGCGATGGCTACACCTTC. It encodes CASSPAGDGYTF.

This rearrangement joins TRBV4-1 to TRBJ1-2, with TRBD1 as a possible D gene (6 bases). In germline, CDR1 is MGHRA, CDR2 YSYEKL. The CDR3 is made up of 14 amino acids. The V and J ends lost 1 base and 0 bases respectively, with 6 bases between them. This chain's CDR3 is CASSQAGANYGYTF. CDR3 bases: TGCGCCAGCAGCCAAGCAGGGGCTAACTATGGCTACACCTTC.

The J gene is TRBJ1-5, the V gene TRBV7-8; D perhaps matches TRBD1 (5 bases). CDR1 and CDR2 (germline): SGHVS, FQNEAQ. V lost 4 bases and J 2 bases, leaving 21 bases between the germline ends. This CDR3 is built from 18 residues. The CDR3 sequence is CASSSRQMQGIGNQPQHF. CDR3 nucleotide sequence: TGTGCCAGCAGCTCCCGTCAGATGCAGGGTATCGGCAATCAGCCCCAGCATTTT.

The table lists this clone with a count of one. The rearrangement joins TRBV28 to TRBJ1-4, with TRBD1 matching 8 bases. This CDR3 spans 17 amino acids. V lost 3 bases and J lost 3; bases outside the gene matches: 9. Germline values: CDR1 MDHEN, CDR2 SYDVKM. The CDR3 DNA follows: TGTGCCAGCAGTTTGGTGCAGGGGGCTTTCCCTAATGAAAAACTGTTTTTT. Translation: CASSLVQGAFPNEKLFF.

The chain employs TRBV6-5 and TRBJ1-5, with D unresolved. This CDR3 has 12 residues. V lost 6 bases to trimming and J lost 7 bases, with 10 bases between them. In germline, CDR1 is MNHEY, CDR2 SVGAGI. The CDR3 region is CASSLIGQPQHF. The CDR3 DNA sequence: TGTGCCAGCAGCCTGATCGGGCAGCCCCAGCATTTT.

The V gene is TRBV6-6, the J gene TRBJ1-1; TRBD1 aligns across 7 bases. The CDR3 is 14 residues long. CDR1 MNHNY and CDR2 SVGAGI come from the germline V gene (reference sequence). V lost 8 bases and J lost 6; bases outside the gene matches: 12. Here the CDR3 reads CASRATGAHSEAFF. As DNA, the CDR3 is TGTGCCAGCCGAGCCACAGGGGCTCATTCTGAAGCTTTCTTT.

This clone has only one observation. The chain employs TRBV7-9 and TRBJ2-3; no clear D gene. Trimming pared 6 bases from V and 2 bases from J, leaving 3 bases between. This CDR3 spans 11 amino acids. CDR1 is SEHNR and CDR2 is FQNEAQ in the germline V gene (reference sequence). CDR3 loop: CASSSTDTQYF. The CDR3 region has the DNA TGTGCCAGCAGTTCCACAGATACGCAGTATTTT.

The sample holds a few counts of this clone. The chain uses TRBV7-9 and TRBJ1-4; D might be TRBD1 (6 bases). The V end lost 11 bases, the J end lost 8 bases, and 12 bases lay between the germline ends. The germline V gene encodes CDR1 SEHNR and CDR2 FQNEAQ (reference sequence). The CDR3 runs 11 residues. This CDR3 reads CAVGQGEKLFF. The DNA for the CDR3 is TGTGCCGTAGGCCAGGGGGAAAAACTGTTTTTT.

The chain is built from TRBV4-1 and TRBJ1-1; 9 nucleotides match TRBD1. The CDR3 has 14 residues. The V and J ends lost 1 base and 10 bases, in that order; junction bases with no gene match: 7. Germline assignment: CDR1 MGHRA and CDR2 YSYEKL. This CDR3 reads CASSQGLDRGSAFF. CDR3 nucleotides: TGCGCCAGCAGCCAAGGGTTGGACAGGGGCTCAGCTTTCTTT.